Following are 14 T cell receptor delta chains from one sample sequenced in a study of gamma-delta chains in newborns, infants, children. TCRdb reanalysed the reads with CATT. The table has 4,000 to 5,000 delta-chain clones, approximately 3% seen once. Sequencing was done on a sample of blood. The receptors stem from a child who was a newborn, infant or young child, either healthy, febrile or measles-vaccinated (not recorded which).

In its sample, this clone ranks as medium-sized. This rearrangement joins TRDV2 to TRDJ1; TRDD3 matches at 12 bases. V gave up 0 bases and J gave up 9 bases; unmatched junction bases: 7. CDR1 and CDR2 (germline): GEAIGNYY, EKD. The CDR3 is made up of 15 amino acids. DNA for the CDR3: TGTGCCTGTGACACCGTGGGACTGGGGGATACCCAACTCATCTTT. Translating it yields CACDTVGLGDTQLIF.

As for this clone: A much larger clone is a single base away; this may be a read error. In DNA form, the CDR3 reads TGTGCCTGTGACGCCTACTGGGGGAGCTCCTGGGACGCCCGGCAGATGTTTTTC. Translating it yields CACDAYWGSSWDARQMFF. J is TRDJ3 and V is TRDV2; 9 bases agree with TRDD3. The CDR3 totals 18 residues. Per the germline V gene, CDR1 is GEAIGNYY and CDR2 is EKD.

In its sample, this clone was seen a few times. Possible read error: a much larger clone is one base away. Additional DNA sequences in this sample encode the identical CDR3. J is TRDJ3 and V is TRDV2, with 9 bases matching TRDD3. Germline CDR1 reads GEAIGNYY; CDR2 reads EKD. The CDR3 extends over 20 amino acids. CDR3 sequence reads: CACDPLLGETSSWDTRQMFF. In nucleotides, the CDR3 is TGTGCCTGTGATCCCTTACTGGGGGAGACGAGCTCCTGGGATACCCGACAGATGTTTTTC.

The table lists this clone with a few counts. TCRdb has a much larger clone's protein, which differs at residue 16 from the translation of this DNA, likely because of a read error; what is shown is the protein translated from the DNA. The V call is TRDV2, the J call TRDJ3; 12 bases are a match to TRDD3. The CDR3 is 18 residues long. Germline V CDR1 and CDR2: GEAIGNYY, EKD. DNA of the CDR3: TGTGCCTGTGACAGTACTGGGGGATACTCCTGGGACACCCGACAGGTGTTTTTC. This gives the protein CACDSTGGYSWDTRQVFF.

This clone was observed a few times. The protein given by TCRdb reflects a much larger clone and differs at residue 9 from this DNA's translation, likely from a read error; the protein shown is the DNA's translation. The chain recombines TRAV29/DV5 with TRDJ3; a possible D gene is TRDD3 (6 bases). V was trimmed by 0 bases and J by 2 bases, leaving 15 bases between them. Germline V lookup: CDR1 NSMFDY, CDR2 ISSIKDK. The CDR3 contains 18 residues. CDR3: CAASALGTQTWDTRQMFF. DNA for the CDR3: TGTGCAGCAAGCGCGCTGGGGACCCAGACCTGGGACACCCGACAGATGTTTTTC.

Worth noting for this clone: Possible read error: a much larger clone is one base away. V is TRDV2 and J is TRDJ3, with TRDD3 matching over 9 bases. This CDR3 is built from 21 residues. Per the germline V gene, CDR1 is GEAIGNYY and CDR2 is EKD. J was trimmed by 0 bases and V by 1 base; bases with no gene match: 12. CDR3 in amino acids: CACDTLGDSTPISWDTRQMFF. CDR3 in DNA: TGTGCCTGTGACACGCTGGGGGATTCAACCCCTATCTCCTGGGACACCCGACAGATGTTTTTC.

This clone was picked up a small number of times. The TCRdb protein, from a much larger clone, departs from this DNA's translation at residue 11, likely by read error; the protein shown derives from the DNA. V usage is TRDV2 and J usage is TRDJ3; unclear D gene. The CDR3 spans 20 residues. CDR1 GEAIGNYY and CDR2 EKD come from the germline V gene. Deletions cut 0 bases from V and 0 bases from J, with 17 bases between. CDR3 loop: CACDTVEIRLDSWDTRQMFF. In nucleotides, the CDR3 is TGTGCCTGTGACACCGTAGAGATCCGCTTGGACTCCTGGGACACCCGACAGATGTTTTTC.

In its sample, this clone was seen a few times. Given a much more abundant clone one base away, this may be a read error. This chain links TRDV2 with TRDJ3; 13 bases are a match to TRDD3. CDR1 and CDR2 from the germline V gene are GEAIGNYY and EKD. The CDR3 contains 19 residues. The CDR3 spells CACDTVLGDTSWGTRQMFF. The CDR3 region has the DNA TGTGCCTGTGACACCGTACTGGGGGATACGTCCTGGGGCACCCGACAGATGTTTTTC.

Remarks on this clone: An end of the junction does not agree with germline; a read error may underlie this. The chain joins TRDV2 to TRDJ3, with 7 bases fitting TRDD3. Per germline, CDR1 GEAIGNYY and CDR2 EKD. This CDR3 is 19 amino acids long. The CDR3, as DNA: TGTGCCCGTGACAAAGTACTGGGGACAAGCCCCTGGGACACCCGACAGATGTTTTTC. The encoded protein is CARDKVLGTSPWDTRQMFF.

This clone was observed a few times. With a far larger clone one base away, a read error is the likely cause. The same CDR3 arises from other DNA sequences in this sample as well. V is TRDV2 and J is TRDJ3; TRDD3 agrees at 9 bases. The CDR3 contains 17 residues. Germline V gene data show CDR1 as GEAIGNYY and CDR2 as EKD. The CDR3 DNA follows: TGTGCCTGCGACACCGTGGGGGATACCTGGGACACCCGACAGATGTTTTTC. The encoded protein is CACDTVGDTWDTRQMFF.

This clone was detected only a few times. This may arise from a read error, as a much more abundant clone is one base away. The chain uses TRDV2 and TRDJ3; 8 bases are shared with TRDD3. CDR3 length: 19 amino acids. Germline V lookup: CDR1 GEAIGNYY, CDR2 EKD. In DNA form, the CDR3 reads TGTGCCTGTGACAGTACTGGGGGCCTAAGCTCCTGGGACATCCGACAGATGTTTTTC. It is translated as CACDSTGGLSSWDIRQMFF.

On this clone: It is likely a read error: a sequence one base away is far more abundant. This specimen includes other DNA sequences encoding the same CDR3. The chain links TRDV2 to TRDJ2, with a possible D match to TRDD3 (6 bases). Trimming removed 4 bases from V and 4 bases from J, with 9 bases in between. This CDR3 comprises 13 residues. CDR1 is GEAIGNYY, CDR2 EKD, per germline. In nucleotides, the CDR3 is TGTGCCTGTGATACCTGGGGGACAGCACAACTCTTCTTT. Translating it yields CACDTWGTAQLFF.

By sample share, this clone is medium-sized (0.01 to 0.1%). One end of the junction fails to match germline, which may point to a read error. The chain links TRDV2 to TRDJ2; D remains ambiguous. Germline V gives CDR1 GEAIGNYY, CDR2 EKD. The CDR3 runs to 14 residues. CDR3 protein: CAYDTWSLTAQLFF. The CDR3 nucleotides read TGTGCCTATGACACATGGTCTTTGACAGCACAACTCTTCTTT.

Within the sample, this clone is medium-sized. A much larger clone differs by one base, so this may be a read error. The chain recombines TRDV2 with TRDJ1, with D possibly TRDD3 on 6 matching bases. V gave up 0 bases and J gave up 1 base, with 8 bases separating them. The CDR3 runs 14 residues. The germline CDR1 and CDR2 sequences are GEAIGNYY and EKD. The CDR3 loop reads CACDTWGSTDKLIF. CDR3 DNA: TGTGCCTGTGACACCTGGGGGTCCACCGATAAACTCATCTTT.